This T cell receptor beta chain is drawn from a study of Ad26.COV2.S vaccination and SARS-CoV-2 variants. Points from the study as a whole: Spike-specific TCR breadth ran higher among vaccine recipients than placebo recipients. Spike-specific CD8+ and CD4+ T cell responses reportedly showed substantial breadth after vaccination.

Per germline, CDR1 MDHEN and CDR2 SYDVKM. The V end lost 4 bases, the J end lost 1 base, and 10 bases lay between the germline ends. The CDR3 loop spans 15 amino acids. Treatment reported: some 19 received Ad26.COV2.S at low or high dose, single or two shots; 5 received placebo; per-sample allocation not given. Sampling was done on day 63 after the first vaccine or placebo injection. At a Boston site, the person donating was an adult of 18-55 years. As to this clone: Antigen specificity is unknown.

Sequencing used immunoSEQ multiplex PCR; TCRdb keeps in-frame clones, though not all of them. The sample includes a few hundred thousand clones, 88% of them seen just once. Sequences were derived from peripheral blood, sampled in a trial of Ad26.COV2.S vaccine versus placebo. The clonotype comes from a person between 18 and 65 years old who received the Ad26.COV2.S COVID-19 vaccine or a placebo. This chain links TRBV28 with TRBJ1-4, with D possibly matching TRBD1 (6 bases). The CDR3 is CASSSIRGTNEKLFF. CDR3 sequence (DNA): TGTGCCAGCAGTTCAATCAGGGGAACTAATGAAAAACTGTTTTTT.